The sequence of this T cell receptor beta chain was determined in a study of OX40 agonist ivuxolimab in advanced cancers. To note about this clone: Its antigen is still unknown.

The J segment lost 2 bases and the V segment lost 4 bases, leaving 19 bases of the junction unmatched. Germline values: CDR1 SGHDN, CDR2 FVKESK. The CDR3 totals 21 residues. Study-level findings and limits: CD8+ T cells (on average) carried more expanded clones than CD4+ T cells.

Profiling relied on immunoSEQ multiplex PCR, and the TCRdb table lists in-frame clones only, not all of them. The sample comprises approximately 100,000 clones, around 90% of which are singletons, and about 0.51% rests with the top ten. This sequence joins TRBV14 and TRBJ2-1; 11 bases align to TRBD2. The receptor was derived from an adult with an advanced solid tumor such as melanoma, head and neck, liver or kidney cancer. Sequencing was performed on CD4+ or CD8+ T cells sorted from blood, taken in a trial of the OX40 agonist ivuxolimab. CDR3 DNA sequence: TGTGCCAGCAGCCCTCGACAGGGGAGCCGACTAGCGGGACCCCCCTACAATGAGCAGTTCTTC. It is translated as CASSPRQGSRLAGPPYNEQFF.